This TCR beta chain derives from a study of blood T cell repertoires in COVID-19. Overall study: From the United States, Italy and Spain came samples of acute and convalescent COVID-19. PBMCs, B-cell-depleted T cells, or T cells provided the cDNA or gDNA that made up the material.

Original analysis: The assay estimated nucleated cells by amplifying reference gene primers. Measured with immunoSEQ multiplex PCR; TCRdb has only the in-frame clones, and not every one. V and J calls and clone size come straight from that table; D and trimming were deduced from the DNA. The repertoire consists of 110,000 to 150,000 clones, with around 78% occurring once and the leading ten covering just under 2%. Germline CDR1 SNHLY, CDR2 FYNNEI. J was trimmed by 6 bases and V by 9 bases; bases with no gene match: 6. The CDR3 spans 13 residues. The chain joins TRBV2 to TRBJ2-1, with 9 bases that match TRBD1. This TCR derives from an older woman with acute or convalescent COVID-19. Sequencing input: peripheral blood. The CDR3 DNA reads as TGTGCCAGGGACCAACAGGGGGCCAATGAGCAGTTCTTC. Translating it yields CARDQQGANEQFF.